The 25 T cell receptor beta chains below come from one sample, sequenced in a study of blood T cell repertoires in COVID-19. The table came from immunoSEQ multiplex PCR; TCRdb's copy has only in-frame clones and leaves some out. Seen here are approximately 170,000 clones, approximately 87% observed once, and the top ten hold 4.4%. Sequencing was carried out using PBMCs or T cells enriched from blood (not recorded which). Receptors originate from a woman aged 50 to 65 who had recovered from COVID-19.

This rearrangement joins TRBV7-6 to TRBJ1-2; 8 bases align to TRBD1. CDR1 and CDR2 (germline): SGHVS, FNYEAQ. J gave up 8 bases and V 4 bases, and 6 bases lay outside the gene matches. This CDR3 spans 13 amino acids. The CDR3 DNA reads TGTGCCAGCAGCTACGGACAGGGAGAGGGCTACACCTTC. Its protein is CASSYGQGEGYTF.

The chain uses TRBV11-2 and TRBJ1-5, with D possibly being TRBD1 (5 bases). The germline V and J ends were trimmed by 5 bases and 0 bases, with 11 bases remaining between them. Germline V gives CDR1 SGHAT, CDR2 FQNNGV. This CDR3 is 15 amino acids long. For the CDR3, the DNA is TGTGCCAGCAGCCCTGGGGCGCTTAGCAATCAGCCCCAGCATTTT. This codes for CASSPGALSNQPQHF.

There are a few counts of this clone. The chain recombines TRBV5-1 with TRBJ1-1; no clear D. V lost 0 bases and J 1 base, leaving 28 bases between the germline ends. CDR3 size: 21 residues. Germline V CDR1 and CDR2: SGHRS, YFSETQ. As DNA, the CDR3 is TGCGCCAGCAGCTTGGCCTTAGGTAGGAGAGTCAAGGTGATTTGGAACACTGAAGCTTTCTTT. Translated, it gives CASSLALGRRVKVIWNTEAFF.

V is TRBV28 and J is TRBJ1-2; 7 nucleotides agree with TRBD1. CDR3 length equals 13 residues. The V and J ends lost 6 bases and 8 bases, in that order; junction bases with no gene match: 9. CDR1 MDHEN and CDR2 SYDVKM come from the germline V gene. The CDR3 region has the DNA TGTGCCAGCAGCCGACAGGGCGGAGGGGGCTACACCTTC. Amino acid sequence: CASSRQGGGGYTF.

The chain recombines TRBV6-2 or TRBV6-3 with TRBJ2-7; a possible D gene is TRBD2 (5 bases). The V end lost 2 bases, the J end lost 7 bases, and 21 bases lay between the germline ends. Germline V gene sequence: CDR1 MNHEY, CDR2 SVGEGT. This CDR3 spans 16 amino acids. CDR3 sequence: CASSYPEASLPGEQYV. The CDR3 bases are TGTGCCAGCAGTTACCCCGAGGCTAGTCTCCCGGGGGAGCAGTACGTC.

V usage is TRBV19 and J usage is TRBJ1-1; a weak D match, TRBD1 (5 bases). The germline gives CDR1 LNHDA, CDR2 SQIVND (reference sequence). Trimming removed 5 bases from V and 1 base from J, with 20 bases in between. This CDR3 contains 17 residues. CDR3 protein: CASSAPPGKRRNTEAFF. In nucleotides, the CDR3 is TGTGCCAGTAGTGCCCCTCCAGGGAAGAGAAGGAACACTGAAGCTTTCTTT.

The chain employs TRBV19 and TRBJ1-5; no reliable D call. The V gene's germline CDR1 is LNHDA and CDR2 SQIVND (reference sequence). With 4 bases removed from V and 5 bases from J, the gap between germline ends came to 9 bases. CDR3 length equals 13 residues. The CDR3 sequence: CASSRALHQPQHF. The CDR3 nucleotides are TGTGCCAGTAGTAGAGCCCTCCATCAGCCCCAGCATTTT.

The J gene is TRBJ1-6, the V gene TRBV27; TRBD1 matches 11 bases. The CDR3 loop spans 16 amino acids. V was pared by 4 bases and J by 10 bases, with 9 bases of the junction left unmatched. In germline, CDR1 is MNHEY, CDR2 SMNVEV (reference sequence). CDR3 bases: TGTGCCAGCAGTTCTCCCTGGACAGGGGGCGGATCACCCCTCCACTTT. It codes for CASSSPWTGGGSPLHF.

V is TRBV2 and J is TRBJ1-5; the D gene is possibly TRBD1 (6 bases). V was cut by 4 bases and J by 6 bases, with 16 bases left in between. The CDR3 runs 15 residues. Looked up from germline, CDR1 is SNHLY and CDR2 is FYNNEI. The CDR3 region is CASSAPGGVFQPQHF. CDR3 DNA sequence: TGTGCCAGCAGTGCCCCGGGGGGCGTTTTTCAGCCCCAGCATTTT.

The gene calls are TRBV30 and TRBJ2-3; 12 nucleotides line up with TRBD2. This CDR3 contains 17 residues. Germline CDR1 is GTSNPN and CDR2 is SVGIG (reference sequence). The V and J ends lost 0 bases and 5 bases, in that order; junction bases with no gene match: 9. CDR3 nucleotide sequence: TGTGCCTGGAGTGTACTAAGGACTAGCGGGGCTATAGATACGCAGTATTTT. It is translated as CAWSVLRTSGAIDTQYF.

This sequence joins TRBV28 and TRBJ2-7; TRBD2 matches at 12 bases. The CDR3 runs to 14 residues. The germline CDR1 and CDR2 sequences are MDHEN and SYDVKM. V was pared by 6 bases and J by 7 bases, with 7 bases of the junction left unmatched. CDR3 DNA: TGTGCCAGCAGCGAGACTAGCGGGGGTCGAGAGCAGTACGTC. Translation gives CASSETSGGREQYV.

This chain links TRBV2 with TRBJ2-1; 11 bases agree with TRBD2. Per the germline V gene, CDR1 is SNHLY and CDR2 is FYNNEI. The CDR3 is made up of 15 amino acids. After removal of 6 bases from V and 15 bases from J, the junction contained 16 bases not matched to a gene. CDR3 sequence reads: CASRVAGGPPPAAFF. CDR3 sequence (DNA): TGTGCCAGCAGGGTAGCGGGGGGGCCCCCGCCAGCTGCGTTCTTC.

The CDR3 sequence: CASSYRWTENEKLFF. For the CDR3, the DNA is TGTGCCAGCAGTTACCGGTGGACAGAGAATGAAAAACTGTTTTTT. V gene TRBV6-2 or TRBV6-3 combines with J gene TRBJ1-4; TRBD1 is a possible D gene (6 bases). Trimming pared 2 bases from V and 5 bases from J, leaving 12 bases between. This CDR3 comprises 15 residues. Germline V gene data show CDR1 as MNHEY and CDR2 as SVGEGT.

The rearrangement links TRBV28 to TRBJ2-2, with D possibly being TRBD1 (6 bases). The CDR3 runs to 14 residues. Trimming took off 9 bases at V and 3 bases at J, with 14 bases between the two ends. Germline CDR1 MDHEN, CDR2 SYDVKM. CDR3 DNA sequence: TGTGCCAGTACAGGGTTTTCCGACACCGGGGAGCTGTTTTTT. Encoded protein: CASTGFSDTGELFF.

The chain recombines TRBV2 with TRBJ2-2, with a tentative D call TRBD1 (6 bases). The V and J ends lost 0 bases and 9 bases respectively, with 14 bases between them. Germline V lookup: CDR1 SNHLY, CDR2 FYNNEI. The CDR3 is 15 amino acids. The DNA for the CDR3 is TGTGCCAGCAGTGAAGCCAGTACAGGGAGCAGGGAGCTGTTTTTT. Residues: CASSEASTGSRELFF.

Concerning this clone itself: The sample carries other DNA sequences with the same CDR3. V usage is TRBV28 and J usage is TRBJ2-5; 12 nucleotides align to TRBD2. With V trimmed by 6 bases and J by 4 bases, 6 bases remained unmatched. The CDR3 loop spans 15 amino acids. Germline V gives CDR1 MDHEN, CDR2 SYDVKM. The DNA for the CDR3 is TGTGCCAGCAGAACTAGCGGGGGGAGAGGAGAGACCCAGTACTTC. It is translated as CASRTSGGRGETQYF.

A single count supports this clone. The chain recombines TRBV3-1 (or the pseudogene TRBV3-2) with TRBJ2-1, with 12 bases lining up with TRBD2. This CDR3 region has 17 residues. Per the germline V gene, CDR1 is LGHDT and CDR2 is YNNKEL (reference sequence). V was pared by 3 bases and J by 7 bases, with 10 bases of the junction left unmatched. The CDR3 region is CASSQPRLAGAQNEQFF. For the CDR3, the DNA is TGTGCCAGCAGCCAGCCGCGACTAGCGGGAGCTCAAAATGAGCAGTTCTTC.

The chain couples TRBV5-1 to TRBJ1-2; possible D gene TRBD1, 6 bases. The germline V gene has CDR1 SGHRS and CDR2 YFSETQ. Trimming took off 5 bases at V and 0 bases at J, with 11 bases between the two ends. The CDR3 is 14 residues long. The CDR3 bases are TGCGCCAGCAGATTGACAGGACCTAACTATGGCTACACCTTC. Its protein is CASRLTGPNYGYTF.

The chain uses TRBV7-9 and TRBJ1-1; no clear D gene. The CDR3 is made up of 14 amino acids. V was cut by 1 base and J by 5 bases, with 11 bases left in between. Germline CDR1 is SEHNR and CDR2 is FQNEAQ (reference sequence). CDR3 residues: CASSLETGSTEAFF. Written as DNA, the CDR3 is TGTGCCAGCAGCTTAGAGACGGGAAGTACTGAAGCTTTCTTT.

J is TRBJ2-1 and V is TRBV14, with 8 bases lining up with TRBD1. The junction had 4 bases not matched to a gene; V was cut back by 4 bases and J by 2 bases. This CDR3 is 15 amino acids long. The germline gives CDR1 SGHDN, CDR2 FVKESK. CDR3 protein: CASSRTGTPYNEQFF. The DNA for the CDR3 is TGTGCCAGCAGCCGGACAGGGACCCCCTACAATGAGCAGTTCTTC.

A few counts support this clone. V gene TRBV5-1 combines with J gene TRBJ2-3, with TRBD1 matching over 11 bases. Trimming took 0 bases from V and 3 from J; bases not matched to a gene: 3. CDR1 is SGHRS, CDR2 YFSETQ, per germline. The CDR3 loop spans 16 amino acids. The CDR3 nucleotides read TGCGCCAGCAGCTTGGTTGGACAGGGGGCTACAGATACGCAGTATTTT. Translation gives CASSLVGQGATDTQYF.

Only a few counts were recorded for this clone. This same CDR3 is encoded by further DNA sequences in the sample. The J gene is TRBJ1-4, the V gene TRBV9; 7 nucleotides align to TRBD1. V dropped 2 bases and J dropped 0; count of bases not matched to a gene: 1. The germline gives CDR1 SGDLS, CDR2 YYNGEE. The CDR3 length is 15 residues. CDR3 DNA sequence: TGTGCCAGCAGCGTCCAGGGGGCAACTAATGAAAAACTGTTTTTT. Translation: CASSVQGATNEKLFF.

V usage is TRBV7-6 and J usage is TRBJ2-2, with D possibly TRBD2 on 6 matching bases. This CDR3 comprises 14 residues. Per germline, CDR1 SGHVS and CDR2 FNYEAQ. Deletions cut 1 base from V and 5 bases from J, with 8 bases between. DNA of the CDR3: TGTGCCAGCAGCTTAGGTGGGGGGACCGGGGAGCTGTTTTTT. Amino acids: CASSLGGGTGELFF.

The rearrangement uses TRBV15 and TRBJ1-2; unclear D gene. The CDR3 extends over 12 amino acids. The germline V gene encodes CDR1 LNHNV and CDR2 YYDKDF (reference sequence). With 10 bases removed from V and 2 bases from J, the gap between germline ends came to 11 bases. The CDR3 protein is CASSTENYGYTF. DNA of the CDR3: TGTGCCAGTTCGACGGAGAACTATGGCTACACCTTC.

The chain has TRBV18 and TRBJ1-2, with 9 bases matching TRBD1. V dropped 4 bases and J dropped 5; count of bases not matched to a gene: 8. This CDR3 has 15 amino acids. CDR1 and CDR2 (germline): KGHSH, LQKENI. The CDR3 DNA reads TGTGCCAGCTCACTCGAACAGGGGGCAGGGTATGGCTACACCTTC. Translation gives CASSLEQGAGYGYTF.